A single sample is the source of the 7 T cell receptor beta chains below, sequenced in a study of blood T cell repertoires in COVID-19. Clones were sequenced by immunoSEQ multiplex PCR, and TCRdb holds only the in-frame ones, with some missing. The table records 230,000 or so clones, around 88% of them present only once. The sample taken for sequencing was PBMCs or T cells enriched from blood (not recorded which). The receptors here all came from a middle-aged woman with acute COVID-19.

The chain recombines TRBV2 with TRBJ1-1; no definite D call. The CDR3 loop spans 14 amino acids. Germline V gives CDR1 SNHLY, CDR2 FYNNEI. V was pared by 1 base and J by 0 bases, with 6 bases between. The CDR3 nucleotides are TGTGCCAGCAGTGAAGGCAGGTTGAACACTGAAGCTTTCTTT. Translated, it gives CASSEGRLNTEAFF.

The rearrangement uses TRBV19 and TRBJ1-1; D might be TRBD1 (6 bases). This CDR3 is built from 18 residues. Per the germline V gene, CDR1 is LNHDA and CDR2 is SQIVND (reference sequence). The ends were cut back, 7 bases at V and 1 base at J, with 25 bases in the middle. The CDR3 loop is CASTPSQGRPTSNTEAFF. As DNA, the CDR3 is TGTGCCAGTACCCCAAGTCAGGGGCGTCCTACTTCGAACACTGAAGCTTTCTTT. Full variable domain (missing parts from reference TRBV19 and TRBJ1-1): DGGITQSPKYLFRKEGQNVTLSCEQNLNHDAMYWYRQDPGQGLRLIYYSQIVNDFQKGDIAEGYSVSREKKESFPLTVTSAQKNPTAFYLCASTPSQGRPTSNTEAFFGQGTRLTVV.

This chain connects TRBV29-1 to TRBJ1-3; D gene uncertain. The CDR3 length is 12 residues. V shed 4 bases and J shed 8 bases, with 12 bases lying between them. Per germline, CDR1 SQVTM and CDR2 ANQGSEA. CDR3 in amino acids: CSVGVGRDTIYF. The CDR3 DNA sequence: TGCAGCGTTGGTGTCGGGAGGGACACCATATATTTT. The variable domain in full, with the rest retrieved from reference TRBV29-1 and TRBJ1-3, is SAVISQKPSRDICQRGTSLTIQCQVDSQVTMMFWYRQQPGQSLTLIATANQGSEATYESGFVIDKFPISRPNLTFSTLTVSNMSPEDSSIYLCSVGVGRDTIYFGEGSWLTVV.

V gene TRBV28 combines with J gene TRBJ2-3, with 8 bases fitting TRBD1. CDR1 MDHEN and CDR2 SYDVKM come from the germline V gene. The ends lost 4 bases at V and 1 base at J; junction bases unmatched: 4. This CDR3 region has 15 residues. CDR3 in amino acids: CASSSSTGGTDTQYF. Written as DNA, the CDR3 is TGTGCCAGCAGTTCATCGACAGGGGGCACAGATACGCAGTATTTT.

The DNA of the CDR3 is TGTGCCAGCAGGCATGGTATCGGGGGGGACACCGGGGAGCTGTTTTTT. It is translated as CASRHGIGGDTGELFF. This chain uses TRBV7-2 with TRBJ2-2, with 8 bases lining up with TRBD2. Germline V gene data show CDR1 as SGHTA and CDR2 as FQGNSA. This CDR3 has 16 residues. The J segment lost 3 bases and the V segment lost 6 bases, leaving 9 bases of the junction unmatched. The full variable domain, completed using reference TRBV7-2 and TRBJ2-2, is GAGVSQSPSNKVTEKGKDVELRCDPISGHTALYWYRQSLGQGLEFLIYFQGNSAPDKSGLPSDRFSAERTGGSVSTLTIQRTQQEDSAVYLCASRHGIGGDTGELFFGEGSRLTVL.

CDR3 loop: CASSFRGNPDSGANVLTF. DNA for the CDR3: TGCGCCAGCAGCTTCCGAGGGAATCCCGACTCTGGGGCCAACGTCCTGACTTTC. The V and J genes are TRBV5-1 and TRBJ2-6, with a tentative D call TRBD2 (5 bases). Germline CDR1 and CDR2: SGHRS and YFSETQ. There are 18 residues in the CDR3. V lost 2 bases and J lost 0, with 15 bases in between.

The chain is built from TRBV4-3 and TRBJ1-2; TRBD1 matches at 9 bases. Germline assignment: CDR1 LGHNA and CDR2 YSLEER. V lost 5 bases and J lost 4; bases outside the gene matches: 2. The CDR3 consists of 13 residues. DNA of the CDR3: TGCGCCAGCAGCAACAGGGGGCTCTATGGCTACACCTTC. Translated, it gives CASSNRGLYGYTF.